This record concerns one T cell receptor (beta chain) sequence. The target antigen is unknown. The data stem from a study of T cell responses to AZD1222 COVID-19 vaccine. About the research overall: It was second doses at about 4 or about 12 weeks that were pooled. Regarding the study as a whole: Nearly half of spike-specific TCRs reportedly target variant regions that are unmutated in the B.1.351 and B.1.1.7 variants. It was only six AZD1222 recipients who were seropositive at baseline. The donor cohort was predominantly white British with a female majority, and clonal diversity may have been underestimated.

TCRdb keeps only in-frame clones here, not all; method: immunoSEQ multiplex PCR. The sample lists more than 95,000 clones; 80% to 90% were seen once. J gave up 4 bases and V 2 bases, and 5 bases lay outside the gene matches. Germline V CDR1 and CDR2: KGHSH, LQKENI. The CDR3 totals 15 residues. The chain combines TRBV18 with TRBJ2-7, with 10 bases fitting TRBD2. This TCR was recovered from an adult in good health. Sequenced material: peripheral blood, taken on day 0 of AZD1222 vaccination. CDR3 nucleotides: TGTGCCAGCTCACCAACAGCTAGCGGGAGTTACGAGCAGTACTTC. It is translated as CASSPTASGSYEQYF.